This paragraph covers one T cell receptor (beta chain) sequence. Its antigen is undetermined. Relying on iRepertoire HTBI primers and Arm-PCR of CDR3 regions, the team built TCR beta libraries. TCRdb re-derived calls from the multiplex PCR reads in MiXCR, one entry per CDR3 protein. The data contain roughly 700,000 distinct CDR3 sequences, approximately 29% of them singletons. Time point reported: persistent/refractory GD, antithyroid drugs over 5 years with positive TRAb. With RNA extracted from PBMCs as input, the TCR library was made. V lost 4 bases and J lost 2; bases outside the gene matches: 2. Germline CDR1 reads ENHRY; CDR2 reads SYGVKD. CDR3 size: 14 residues. The sample comes from a study of regulatory T cells in long-lasting Graves disease. Findings of the study overall: The number of shared public clonotypes was higher in persistent patients (approximately 3,000) than new patients (966). Accuracy might have suffered from few samples.

Sequencing was performed on peripheral blood mononuclear cells (PBMCs), taken when the disease was refractory, from a patient treated with antithyroid drugs. The receptor was derived from a female donor with Graves disease. The V gene is TRBV10-3, the J gene TRBJ2-7; 10 bases fit TRBD1. CDR3 DNA sequence: TGTGCCATCAGTGGGACAGGGGGACCCTACGAGCAGTACTTC. Translating gives CAISGTGGPYEQYF.